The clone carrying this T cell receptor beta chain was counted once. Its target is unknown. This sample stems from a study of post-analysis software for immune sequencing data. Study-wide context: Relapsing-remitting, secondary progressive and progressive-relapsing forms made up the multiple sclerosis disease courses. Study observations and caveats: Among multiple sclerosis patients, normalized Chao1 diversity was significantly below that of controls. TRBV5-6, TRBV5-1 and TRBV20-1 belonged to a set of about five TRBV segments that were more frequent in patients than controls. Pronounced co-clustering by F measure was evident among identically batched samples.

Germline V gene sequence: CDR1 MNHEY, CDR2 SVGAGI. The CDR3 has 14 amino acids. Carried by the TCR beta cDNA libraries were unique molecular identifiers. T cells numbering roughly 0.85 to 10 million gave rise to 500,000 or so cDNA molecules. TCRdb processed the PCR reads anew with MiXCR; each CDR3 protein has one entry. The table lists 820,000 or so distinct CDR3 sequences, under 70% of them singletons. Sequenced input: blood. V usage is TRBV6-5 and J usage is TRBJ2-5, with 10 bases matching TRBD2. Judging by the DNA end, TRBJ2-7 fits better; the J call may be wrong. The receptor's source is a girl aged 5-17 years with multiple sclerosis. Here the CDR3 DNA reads TGTGCCAGCAGGTTACTAGCGGGGAGAAACGAGCAGTACTTC. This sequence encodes CASRLLAGRNEQYF.